The clone carrying this T cell receptor beta chain has more than one count but fewer than ten. The data stem from a study of blood T cells in healthy people across ages. Study overall: The template switching approach captured approximately one barcoded beta molecule for every two T cells.

For the second PCR, which ran for about 7 to 11 cycles, a sample-barcoded 5' primer and a J-beta primer mix were used. TCRdb re-called the 5' RACE reads with MiXCR, one entry per CDR3 protein. Of 800,000 to 950,000 distinct CDR3 sequences detected, 25% to 35% appear once; the ten largest clones hold roughly a tenth. Germline V CDR1 and CDR2: SNHLY, FYNNEI. V shed 6 bases, J shed 5 bases, and the junction held 8 bases outside the gene matches. This CDR3 comprises 14 residues. The data were also submitted as part of a second study, on T cells of mothers and their children. That report notes: Second-round PCR products received sample barcodes and 2-4 random nucleotides from the M1S primer. Maternal samples each gave over 9 million TCR beta CDR3 reads, and child samples some 2.8 million each. Overlap measured in related mother-child pairs was slightly, non-significantly higher than in unrelated pairs.

The receptor was derived from a woman between 40 and 50 years old in good health. The sequenced material came from blood. The chain joins TRBV2 to TRBJ2-5, with TRBD1 identical over 8 bases. The CDR3 region is CASRKTGVGETQYF. CDR3 sequence (DNA): TGTGCCAGCAGGAAGACAGGGGTTGGGGAGACCCAGTACTTC.